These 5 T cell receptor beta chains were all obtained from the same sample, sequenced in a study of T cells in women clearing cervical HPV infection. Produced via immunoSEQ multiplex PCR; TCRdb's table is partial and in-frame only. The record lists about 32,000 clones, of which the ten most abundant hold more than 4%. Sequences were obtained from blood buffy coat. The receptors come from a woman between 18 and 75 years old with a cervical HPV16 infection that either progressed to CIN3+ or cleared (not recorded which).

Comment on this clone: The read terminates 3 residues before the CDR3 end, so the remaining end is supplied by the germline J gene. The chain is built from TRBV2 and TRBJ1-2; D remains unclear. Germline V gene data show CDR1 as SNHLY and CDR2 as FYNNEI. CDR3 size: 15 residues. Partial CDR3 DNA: TGTGCCAGCAGTCTTCTAGCGGGAGGTACAGATACC. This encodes CASSLLAGGTDT. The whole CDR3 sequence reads CASSLLAGGTDTYTF. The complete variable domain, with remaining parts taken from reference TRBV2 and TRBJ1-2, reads EPEVTQTPSHQVTQMGQEVILRCVPISNHLYFYWYRQILGQKVEFLVSFYNNEISEKSEIFDDQFSVERPDGSNFTLKIRSTKLEDSAMYFCASSLLAGGTDTYTFGSGTRLTVV.

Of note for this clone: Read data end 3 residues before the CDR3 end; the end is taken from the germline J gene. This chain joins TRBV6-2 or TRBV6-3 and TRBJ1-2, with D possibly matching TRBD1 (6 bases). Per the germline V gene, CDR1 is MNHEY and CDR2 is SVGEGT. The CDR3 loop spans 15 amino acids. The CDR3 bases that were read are TGTGCCAGCAGCAACCGGGACACCTTCTTGAACGAC. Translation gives CASSNRDTFLND. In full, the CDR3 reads CASSNRDTFLNDYTF.

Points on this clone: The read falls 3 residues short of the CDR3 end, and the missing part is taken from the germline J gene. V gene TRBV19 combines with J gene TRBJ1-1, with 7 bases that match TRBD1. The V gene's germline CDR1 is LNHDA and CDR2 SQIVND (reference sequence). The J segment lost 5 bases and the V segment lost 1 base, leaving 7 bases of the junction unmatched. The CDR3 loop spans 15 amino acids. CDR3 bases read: TGTGCCAGTAGTATAGGTGAGAGGGGGCTTACTGAA. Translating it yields CASSIGERGLTE. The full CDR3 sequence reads CASSIGERGLTEAFF.

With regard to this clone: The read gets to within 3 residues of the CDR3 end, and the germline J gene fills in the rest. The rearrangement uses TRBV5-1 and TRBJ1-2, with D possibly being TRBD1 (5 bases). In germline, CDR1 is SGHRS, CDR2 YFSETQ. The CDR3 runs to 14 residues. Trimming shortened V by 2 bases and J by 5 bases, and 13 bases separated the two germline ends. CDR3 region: CASSLSPGKYGYTF. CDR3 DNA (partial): TGCGCCAGCAGCTTAAGCCCAGGGAAATATGGC.

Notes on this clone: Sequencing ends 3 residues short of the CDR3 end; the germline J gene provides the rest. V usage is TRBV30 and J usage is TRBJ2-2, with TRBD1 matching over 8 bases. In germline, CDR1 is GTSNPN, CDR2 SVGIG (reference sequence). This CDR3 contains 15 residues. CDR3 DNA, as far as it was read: TGTGCCTGGAGCGGACAGGGCACCTATAATTCACCG. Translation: CAWSGQGTYNSP. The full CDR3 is CAWSGQGTYNSPLFF.